Listed below are T cell receptor beta chains from one sample, sequenced in a study of blood T cells in healthy people across ages. TCRdb itself ran the 5' RACE reads through MiXCR, one entry per CDR3 protein. The data hold about 830,000 distinct CDR3 sequences, with 58% observed a single time. The sample taken for sequencing was blood. The receptors stem from a man aged 25 to 45 in good health. The CDR3 runs from the conserved cysteine through the conserved F or W. D genes are given only for firm matches. A clone size is listed for some rows: how often the clone was seen (once, few, many), or a class if it is expanded.

V gene	clone size	D gene	J gene	CDR3 protein	CDR3 DNA
TRBV6-1	.	TRBD2	TRBJ2-5	CASRLAGGQETQYF	TGTGCCAGCAGATTAGCGGGCGGCCAAGAGACCCAGTACTTC
TRBV20-1	.	TRBD1	TRBJ2-1	CSARDVAGGYSHYNEQFF	TGCAGTGCTAGAGATGTCGCAGGGGGCTACTCTCACTACAATGAGCAGTTCTTC
TRBV12-3/TRBV12-4	.	.	TRBJ2-5	CASSLFSGEETQYF	TGTGCCAGCAGTTTATTTTCGGGAGAAGAGACCCAGTACTTC
TRBV6-4	.	TRBD2	TRBJ2-7	CASRVGIAGGTFEQYF	TGTGCCAGCAGGGTGGGGATAGCGGGAGGGACCTTCGAGCAGTACTTC
TRBV12-3/TRBV12-4	many	.	TRBJ2-1	CASSPYGVAQFF	TGTGCCAGCAGCCCTTACGGAGTCGCGCAGTTCTTC
TRBV19	many	.	TRBJ1-5	CASSIGVEQPQHF	TGTGCCAGTAGTATCGGGGTGGAGCAGCCCCAGCATTTT
TRBV28	.	TRBD2	TRBJ2-3	CASSLGTSGTLADTQYF	TGTGCCAGCAGTTTGGGGACTAGCGGGACCCTAGCAGATACGCAGTATTTT
TRBV20-1	.	.	TRBJ2-5	CSARARGAETQYF	TGCAGTGCTAGAGCCCGCGGAGCAGAGACCCAGTACTTC
TRBV6-2/TRBV6-3	.	TRBD1	TRBJ2-7	CASRTGQGDPAPYEQYF	TGTGCCAGCAGAACGGGACAGGGGGACCCGGCGCCCTACGAGCAGTACTTC
TRBV29-1	.	.	TRBJ1-5	CSVAQLDQPQHF	TGCAGCGTTGCACAGCTAGATCAGCCCCAGCATTTT
TRBV7-2	.	TRBD2	TRBJ2-3	CASSSSGGGTQYF	TGTGCCAGCAGCTCCAGCGGGGGGGGTACGCAGTATTTT
TRBV29-1	.	.	TRBJ2-2	CSVPWAGELFF	TGCAGCGTGCCCTGGGCCGGGGAGCTGTTTTTT